These T cell receptor beta chains were read from a single sample in a study of T cells expressing NK-cell markers. TCRdb reprocessed the 5' RACE reads and stores each CDR3 protein as one record, lacking DNA. This listing includes 130,000 to 150,000 distinct CDR3 sequences. Sequences were obtained from blood T cells: a sorted CD56 or NKG2C T cell subset, CD4+ or CD8+ T cells, or bulk PBMC T cells (not recorded which). The receptor source for this set is a man aged 18 to 29 in good health. Both conserved end residues are part of each CDR3.

>TRBV4-1|TRBJ1-2
CASSRGTGGSTF
>TRBV27|TRBJ2-5
CASSPSAGLAGETQYF
>TRBV5-4|TRBJ2-1
CASNPGGLSNEQFF
>TRBV13|TRBJ2-2
CASSSLEDGSRTGELFF
>TRBV20-1|TRBJ2-7
CSAVGTSVYYEQYF
>TRBV27|TRBJ2-3
CASQGLITDTQYF
>TRBV27|TRBJ2-7
CASSPVGGRVYEQYF
>TRBV5-1|TRBJ2-5
CASSNEGLAYQETQYF
>TRBV5-1|TRBJ1-3
CASSGGQSGNTIYF
>TRBV27|TRBJ2-3
CASSPSGFGGTDTQYF
>TRBV28|TRBJ2-7
CASSLPVRRHEQYF
>TRBV2|TRBJ2-1
CASSGAGGEYNEQFF
>TRBV20-1|TRBJ1-2
CSRGVWDYGYTF
>TRBV19|TRBJ2-1
CASSITREGVNEQFF
>TRBV5-1|TRBJ2-7
CASSLTDTSYEQYF
>TRBV27|TRBJ2-1
CASSSSGPYNEQFF
>TRBV7-8|TRBJ2-1
CASSVGWIGNYNEQFF
>TRBV29-1|TRBJ2-1
CSVREADEQFF
>TRBV3-1|TRBJ2-3
CASSPPSDTQYF